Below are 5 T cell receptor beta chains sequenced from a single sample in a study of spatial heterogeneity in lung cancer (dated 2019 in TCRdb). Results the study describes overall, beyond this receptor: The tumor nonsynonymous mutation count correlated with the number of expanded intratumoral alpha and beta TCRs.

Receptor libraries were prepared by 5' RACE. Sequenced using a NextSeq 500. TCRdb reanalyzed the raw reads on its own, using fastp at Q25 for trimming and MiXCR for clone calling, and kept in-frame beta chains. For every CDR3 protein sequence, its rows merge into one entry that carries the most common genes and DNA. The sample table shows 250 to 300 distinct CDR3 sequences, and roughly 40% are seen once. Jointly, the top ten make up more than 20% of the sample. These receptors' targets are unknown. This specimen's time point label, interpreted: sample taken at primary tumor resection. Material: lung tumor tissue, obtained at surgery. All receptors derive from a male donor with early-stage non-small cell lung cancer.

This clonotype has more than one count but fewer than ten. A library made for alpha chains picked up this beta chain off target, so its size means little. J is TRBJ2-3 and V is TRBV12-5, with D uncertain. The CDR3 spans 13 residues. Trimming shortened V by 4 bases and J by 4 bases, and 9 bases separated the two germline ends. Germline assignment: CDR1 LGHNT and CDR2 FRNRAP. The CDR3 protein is CASGYLTADTQYF. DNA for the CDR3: TGTGCTAGTGGTTACCTGACGGCAGATACGCAGTATTTT.

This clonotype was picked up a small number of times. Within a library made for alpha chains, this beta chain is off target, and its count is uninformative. The CDR3 sequence: CASSVGLGGSGTDTQYF. Written as DNA, the CDR3 is TGTGCCAGCAGCGTAGGGTTAGGCGGGAGTGGCACAGATACGCAGTATTTT. This chain joins TRBV9 and TRBJ2-3, with TRBD2 identical over 7 bases. This CDR3 has 17 amino acids. The J segment lost 1 base and the V segment lost 0 bases, leaving 8 bases of the junction unmatched. In germline, CDR1 is SGDLS, CDR2 YYNGEE.

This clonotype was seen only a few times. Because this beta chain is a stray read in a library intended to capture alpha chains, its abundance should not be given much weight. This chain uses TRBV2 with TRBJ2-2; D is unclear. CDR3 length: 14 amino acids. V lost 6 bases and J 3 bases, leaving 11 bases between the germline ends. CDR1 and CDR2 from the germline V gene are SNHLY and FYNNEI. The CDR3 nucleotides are TGTGCCAGCAGGGCGGATGGAGACACCGGGGAGCTGTTTTTT. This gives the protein CASRADGDTGELFF.

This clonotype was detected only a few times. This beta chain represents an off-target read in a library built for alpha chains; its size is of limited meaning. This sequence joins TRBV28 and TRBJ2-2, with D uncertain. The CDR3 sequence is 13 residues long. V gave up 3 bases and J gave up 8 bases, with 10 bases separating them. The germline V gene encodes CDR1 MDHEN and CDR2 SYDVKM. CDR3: CASSLGYLGELFF. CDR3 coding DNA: TGTGCCAGCAGTTTGGGCTACCTGGGGGAGCTGTTTTTT.

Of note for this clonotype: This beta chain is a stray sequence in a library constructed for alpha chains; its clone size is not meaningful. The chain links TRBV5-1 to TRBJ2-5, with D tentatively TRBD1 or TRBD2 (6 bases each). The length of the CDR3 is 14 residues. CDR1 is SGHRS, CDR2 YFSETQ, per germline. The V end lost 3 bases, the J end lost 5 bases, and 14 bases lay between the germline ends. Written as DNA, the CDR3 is TGCGCCAGCAGCTACGGGGGCCCAGGGGAGACCCAGTACTTC. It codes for CASSYGGPGETQYF.